The 10 T cell receptor beta chains below were found in one sample sequenced in a study of blood T cell repertoires in COVID-19. Repertoires were generated with immunoSEQ multiplex PCR, while TCRdb's copy carries only in-frame clones and drops some. The profile covers 85,000 to 120,000 clones, with approximately 80% appearing a single time and approximately 6.2% taken by the ten largest. The sequenced sample was peripheral blood. The receptor source for this set is a man at least 80 years old with COVID-19, enrolled during active disease.

V gene TRBV6-5 combines with J gene TRBJ2-3, with TRBD1 as a possible D gene (5 bases). This CDR3 contains 15 residues. The germline CDR1 and CDR2 sequences are MNHEY and SVGAGI. V lost 0 bases and J lost 2, with 9 bases in between. The CDR3 spells CASSYSTETTDTQYF. In DNA form, the CDR3 reads TGTGCCAGCAGTTACTCGACAGAGACCACAGATACGCAGTATTTT.

The J gene is TRBJ1-1, the V gene TRBV5-5; tentatively, D is TRBD1 (6 bases). Trimming removed 4 bases from V and 5 bases from J, with 21 bases in between. Per germline, CDR1 SGHKS and CDR2 YYEKEE (reference sequence). The CDR3 is made up of 16 amino acids. DNA of the CDR3: TGTGCCAGCAGCCTCCGAATACAGGGAGGGTGGACTGAAGCTTTCTTT. This encodes CASSLRIQGGWTEAFF.

A few counts support this clone. The chain uses TRBV7-6 and TRBJ1-4, with 7 bases aligning to TRBD1. This CDR3 contains 15 residues. Germline-derived CDR1 and CDR2 are SGHVS and FNYEAQ. V trimming: 5 bases; J trimming: 6 bases; junction bases outside the gene matches: 9. CDR3 in DNA: TGTGCCAGCAGCGTTACGGACAGGTCGGATGAAAAACTGTTTTTT. Translated: CASSVTDRSDEKLFF.

The chain employs TRBV5-1 and TRBJ2-1; TRBD1 matches 7 bases. Unmatched junction bases numbered 3, after V lost 6 bases and J lost 3 bases. This CDR3 is built from 13 residues. Germline V gene sequence: CDR1 SGHRS, CDR2 YFSETQ. In DNA form, the CDR3 reads TGCGCCAGCACTCGGGACAGCTACAATGAGCAGTTCTTC. Protein: CASTRDSYNEQFF.

The gene calls are TRBV2 and TRBJ2-2; 7 nucleotides align to TRBD1. CDR3 size: 13 residues. Germline CDR1 and CDR2: SNHLY and FYNNEI. With V trimmed by 2 bases and J by 8 bases, 2 bases remained unmatched. CDR3 protein: CASSEQGEGELFF. In nucleotides, the CDR3 is TGTGCCAGCAGTGAACAGGGGGAGGGGGAGCTGTTTTTT.

This clone was detected only once. The V and J genes are TRBV6-5 and TRBJ2-3; 11 positions agree with TRBD1. The CDR3 spans 14 residues. Germline V CDR1 and CDR2: MNHEY, SVGAGI. After removal of 8 bases from V and 4 bases from J, the junction contained 5 bases not matched to a gene. Here the CDR3 DNA reads TGTGCCAGCCGACGGACAGGGGGCTCAGATACGCAGTATTTT. Its protein is CASRRTGGSDTQYF.

V usage is TRBV27 and J usage is TRBJ1-2, with a weak D call TRBD1 (6 bases). Germline-derived CDR1 and CDR2 are MNHEY and SMNVEV (reference sequence). The CDR3 is made up of 13 amino acids. The V gene lost 3 bases and the J gene lost 4 bases, with 9 bases spanning the gap. CDR3: CASSFMDSYGYTF. For the CDR3, the DNA is TGTGCCAGCAGTTTCATGGACAGCTATGGCTACACCTTC.

This clone was seen a handful of times. The J gene is TRBJ2-2, the V gene TRBV5-1; a weak D match, TRBD2 (6 bases). CDR1 and CDR2 from the germline V gene are SGHRS and YFSETQ. The ends were cut back, 2 bases at V and 0 bases at J, with 11 bases in the middle. The CDR3 contains 16 residues. CDR3: CASSLTGTPNTGELFF. The CDR3 bases are TGCGCCAGCAGCTTAACCGGGACTCCGAACACCGGGGAGCTGTTTTTT.

This clone has just a few counts. V is TRBV10-2 and J is TRBJ1-2, with a tentative D call TRBD1 (6 bases). CDR1 WSHSY and CDR2 SAAADI come from the germline V gene. Trimming took 7 bases from V and 4 from J, leaving 19 bases between them. The CDR3 sequence is 15 residues long. CDR3 loop: CASTEKIGTFYGYTF. Written as DNA, the CDR3 is TGCGCCAGCACTGAAAAAATAGGGACATTCTATGGCTACACCTTC.

The CDR3 nucleotides are TGTGCCAGTAGTATTGGAGGACCTCGCGAAAAACTGTTTTTT. Translated, it gives CASSIGGPREKLFF. This sequence joins TRBV19 and TRBJ1-4, with D unresolved. Germline V gives CDR1 LNHDA, CDR2 SQIVND (reference sequence). With 3 bases removed from V and 8 bases from J, the gap between germline ends came to 13 bases. The CDR3 is made up of 14 amino acids. The variable domain in full, completed from reference TRBV19 and TRBJ1-4, reads DGGITQSPKYLFRKEGQNVTLSCEQNLNHDAMYWYRQDPGQGLRLIYYSQIVNDFQKGDIAEGYSVSREKKESFPLTVTSAQKNPTAFYLCASSIGGPREKLFFGSGTQLSVL.